The table lists the clone carrying this TCR beta chain with many counts. Trimming removed 6 bases from V and 2 bases from J, with 13 bases in between. The germline gives CDR1 MDHEN, CDR2 SYDVKM. The CDR3 length is 14 residues. These data are taken from a study of patients and donors after allogeneic stem cell transplantation. One entry per CDR3 protein, called by TCRdb with MiXCR from the RT-PCR reads. Here the sample spans 87,000 or so distinct CDR3 sequences, around 5% being singletons. The sample comprised blood, either unsorted or a sorted T cell fraction (not recorded which). The TCR originated in a human donor who was either an allogeneic HSCT recipient or a stem cell or donor lymphocyte infusion donor (not recorded which). It is not recorded whose cells these are; they may come from a transplant donor. This chain links TRBV28 with TRBJ1-1, with TRBD1 as a possible D gene (5 bases). This CDR3 is CASSRSDRNTEAFF. CDR3 sequence (DNA): TGTGCCAGCAGCCGCTCCGACAGAAACACTGAAGCTTTCTTT.